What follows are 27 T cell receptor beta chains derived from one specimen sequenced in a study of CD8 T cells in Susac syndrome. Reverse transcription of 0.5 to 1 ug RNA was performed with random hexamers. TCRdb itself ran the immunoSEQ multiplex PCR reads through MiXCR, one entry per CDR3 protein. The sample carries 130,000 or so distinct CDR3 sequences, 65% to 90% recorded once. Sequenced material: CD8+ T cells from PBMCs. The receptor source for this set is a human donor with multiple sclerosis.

For the CDR3, the DNA is TGTGCCAGCAGCCCTATTTACAGTTCCCGTAAAAAACTGTTTTTT. It codes for CASSPIYSSRKKLFF. This rearrangement joins TRBV7-9 to TRBJ1-4, with unresolved D. The CDR3 has 15 amino acids. Deletions cut 5 bases from V and 9 bases from J, with 19 bases between. Germline values: CDR1 SEHNR, CDR2 FQNEAQ (reference sequence).

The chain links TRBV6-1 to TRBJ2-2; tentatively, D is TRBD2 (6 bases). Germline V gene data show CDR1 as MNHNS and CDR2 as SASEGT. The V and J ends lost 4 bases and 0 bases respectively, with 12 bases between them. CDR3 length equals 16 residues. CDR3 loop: CASSVSRTTNTGELFF. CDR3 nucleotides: TGTGCCAGCAGTGTTTCCAGGACTACGAACACCGGGGAGCTGTTTTTT.

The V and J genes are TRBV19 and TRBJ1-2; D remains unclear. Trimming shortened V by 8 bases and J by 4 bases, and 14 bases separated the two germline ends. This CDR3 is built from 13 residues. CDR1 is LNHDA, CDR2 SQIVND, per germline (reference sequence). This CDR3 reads CASHNGGFYGYTF. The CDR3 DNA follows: TGTGCCAGTCATAATGGCGGATTCTATGGCTACACCTTC.

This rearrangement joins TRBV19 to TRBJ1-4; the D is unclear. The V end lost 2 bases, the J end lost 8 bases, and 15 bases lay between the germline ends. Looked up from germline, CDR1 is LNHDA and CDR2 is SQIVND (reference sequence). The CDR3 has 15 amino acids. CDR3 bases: TGTGCCAGTAGTATATTGGGGTCTCCTGGGGAAAAACTGTTTTTT. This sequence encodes CASSILGSPGEKLFF.

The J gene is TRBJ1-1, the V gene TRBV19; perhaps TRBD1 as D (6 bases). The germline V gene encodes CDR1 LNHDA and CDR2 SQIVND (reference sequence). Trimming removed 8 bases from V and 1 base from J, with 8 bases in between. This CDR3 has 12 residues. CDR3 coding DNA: TGTGCCAGTCGGACAGCGAACACTGAAGCTTTCTTT. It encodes CASRTANTEAFF.

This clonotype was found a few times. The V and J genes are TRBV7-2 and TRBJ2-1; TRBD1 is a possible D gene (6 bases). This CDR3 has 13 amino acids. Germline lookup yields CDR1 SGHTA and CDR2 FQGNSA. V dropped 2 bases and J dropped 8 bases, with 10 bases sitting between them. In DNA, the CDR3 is TGTGCCAGCAGCTTAACCCCAGGGGATGAGCAGTTCTTC. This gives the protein CASSLTPGDEQFF.

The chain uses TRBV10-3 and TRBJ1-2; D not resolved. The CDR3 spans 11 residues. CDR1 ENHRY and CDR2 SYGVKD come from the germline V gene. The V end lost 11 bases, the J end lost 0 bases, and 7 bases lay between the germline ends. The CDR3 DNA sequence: TGTGCCGCAGGCTCTAACTATGGCTACACCTTC. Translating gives CAAGSNYGYTF.

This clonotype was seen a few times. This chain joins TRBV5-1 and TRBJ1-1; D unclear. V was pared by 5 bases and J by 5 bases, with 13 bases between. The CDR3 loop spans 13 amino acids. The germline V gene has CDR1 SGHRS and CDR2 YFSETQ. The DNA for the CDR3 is TGCGCCAGCAGAATAGGAACAGCAACTGAAGCTTTCTTT. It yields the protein CASRIGTATEAFF.

CDR3 coding DNA: TGTGCCAGCAGTGAAAAGGGTCTCCTCTATGGCTACACCTTC. It encodes CASSEKGLLYGYTF. The chain has TRBV6-1 and TRBJ1-2; D not certain. The V end was cut by 2 bases, the J end by 4 bases, with 11 bases between. The CDR3 loop spans 14 amino acids. CDR1 and CDR2 from the germline V gene are MNHNS and SASEGT.

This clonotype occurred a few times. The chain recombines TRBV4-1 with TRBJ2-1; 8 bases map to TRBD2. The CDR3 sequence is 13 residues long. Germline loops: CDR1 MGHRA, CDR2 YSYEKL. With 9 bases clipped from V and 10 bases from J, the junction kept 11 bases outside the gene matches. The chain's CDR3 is CASSAGVSGEQFF. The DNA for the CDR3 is TGCGCCAGTTCAGCGGGAGTGTCTGGGGAGCAGTTCTTC.

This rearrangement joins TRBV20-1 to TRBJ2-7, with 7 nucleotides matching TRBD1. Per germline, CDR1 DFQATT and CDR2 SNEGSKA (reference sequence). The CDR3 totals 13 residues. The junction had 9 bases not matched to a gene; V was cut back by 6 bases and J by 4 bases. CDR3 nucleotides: TGCAGTGCCCACCGGGGCAGGGGGTACGAGCAGTACTTC. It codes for CSAHRGRGYEQYF.

The CDR3 sequence is CASSPDHTGFNYGYTF. The CDR3 coding sequence is TGCGCCAGCAGCCCAGACCATACAGGGTTTAACTATGGCTACACCTTC. The chain combines TRBV4-3 with TRBJ1-2; a weak D match, TRBD1 (6 bases). CDR3 length equals 16 residues. Trimming removed 4 bases from V and 1 base from J, with 16 bases in between. Germline lookup yields CDR1 LGHNA and CDR2 YSLEER.

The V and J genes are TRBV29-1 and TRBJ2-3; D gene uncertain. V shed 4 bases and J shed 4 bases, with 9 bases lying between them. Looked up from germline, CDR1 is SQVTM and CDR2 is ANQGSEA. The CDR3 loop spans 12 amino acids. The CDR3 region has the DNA TGCAGCGTTGCCGATGTGGCAGATACGCAGTATTTT. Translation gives CSVADVADTQYF.

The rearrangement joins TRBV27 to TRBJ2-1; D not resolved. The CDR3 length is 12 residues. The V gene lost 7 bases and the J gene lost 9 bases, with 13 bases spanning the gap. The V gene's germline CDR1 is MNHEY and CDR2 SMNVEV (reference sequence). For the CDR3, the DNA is TGTGCCAGCACTATGGGGATCGGTGAGCAGTTCTTC. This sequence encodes CASTMGIGEQFF.

Written as DNA, the CDR3 is TGTGCCAGCAGCTTCTCCGGGACCAACTACGAGCAGTACGTC. It translates to CASSFSGTNYEQYV. V is TRBV27 and J is TRBJ2-7; either TRBD1 or TRBD2 may fit D (5 bases each). This CDR3 is 14 amino acids long. The germline CDR1 and CDR2 sequences are MNHEY and SMNVEV (reference sequence). V lost 6 bases to trimming and J lost 3 bases, with 15 bases between them.

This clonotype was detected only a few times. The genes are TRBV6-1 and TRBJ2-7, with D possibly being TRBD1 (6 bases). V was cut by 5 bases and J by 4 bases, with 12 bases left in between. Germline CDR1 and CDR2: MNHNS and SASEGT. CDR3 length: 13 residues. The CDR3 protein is CASSTGTGYEQYF. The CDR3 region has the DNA TGTGCCAGCAGTACAGGGACCGGGTACGAGCAGTACTTC.

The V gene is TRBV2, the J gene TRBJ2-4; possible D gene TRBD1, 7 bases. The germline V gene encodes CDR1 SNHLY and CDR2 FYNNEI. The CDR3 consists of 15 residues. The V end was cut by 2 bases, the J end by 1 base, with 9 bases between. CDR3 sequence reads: CASSEPGGAKNIQYF. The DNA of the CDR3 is TGTGCCAGCAGTGAACCAGGGGGGGCCAAAAACATTCAGTACTTC.

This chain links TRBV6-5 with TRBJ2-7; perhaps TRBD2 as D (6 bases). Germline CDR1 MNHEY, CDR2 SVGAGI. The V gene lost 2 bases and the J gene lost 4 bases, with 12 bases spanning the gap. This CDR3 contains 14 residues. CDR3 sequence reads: CASSYARRGYEQYF. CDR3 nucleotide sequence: TGTGCCAGCAGTTACGCCCGGAGGGGTTACGAGCAGTACTTC.

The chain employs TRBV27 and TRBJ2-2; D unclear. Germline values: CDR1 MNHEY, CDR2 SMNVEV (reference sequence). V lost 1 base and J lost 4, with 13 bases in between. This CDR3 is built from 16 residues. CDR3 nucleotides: TGTGCCAGCAGTTTATTCTCGCGGACGGGCACCGGGGAGCTGTTTTTT. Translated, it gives CASSLFSRTGTGELFF.

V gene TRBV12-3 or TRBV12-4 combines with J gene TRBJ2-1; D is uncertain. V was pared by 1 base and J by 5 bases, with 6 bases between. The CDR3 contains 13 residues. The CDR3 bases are TGTGCCAGCAGTTTAGTTGTTAACAATGAGCAGTTCTTC. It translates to CASSLVVNNEQFF.

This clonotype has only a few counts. DNA for the CDR3: TGTGCCAGCGAACTGGCCGCCAGGGGTGAGCAGTTCTTC. Protein product: CASELAARGEQFF. V usage is TRBV28 and J usage is TRBJ2-1, with D maybe TRBD1 (6 bases). The germline V gene encodes CDR1 MDHEN and CDR2 SYDVKM. Trimming pared 8 bases from V and 9 bases from J, leaving 17 bases between. There are 13 residues in the CDR3. Variable domain in full (rest from reference TRBV28 and TRBJ2-1): DVKVTQSSRYLVKRTGEKVFLECVQDMDHENMFWYRQDPGLGLRLIYFSYDVKMKEKGDIPEGYSVSREKKERFSLILESASTNQTSMYLCASELAARGEQFFGPGTRLTVL.

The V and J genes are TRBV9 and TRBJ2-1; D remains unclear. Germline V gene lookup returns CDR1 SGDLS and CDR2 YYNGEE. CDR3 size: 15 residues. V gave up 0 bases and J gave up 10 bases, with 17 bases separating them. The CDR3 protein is CASSVVSFSYNEQFF. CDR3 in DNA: TGTGCCAGCAGCGTAGTCTCATTTTCGTATAACGAGCAGTTCTTC.

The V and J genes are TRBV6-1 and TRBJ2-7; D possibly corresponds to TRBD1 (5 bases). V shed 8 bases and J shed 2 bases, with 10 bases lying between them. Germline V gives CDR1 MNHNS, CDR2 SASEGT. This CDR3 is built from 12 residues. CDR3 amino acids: CASGRAPYEQYF. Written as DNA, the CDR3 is TGTGCCAGCGGCAGGGCTCCCTACGAGCAGTACTTC.

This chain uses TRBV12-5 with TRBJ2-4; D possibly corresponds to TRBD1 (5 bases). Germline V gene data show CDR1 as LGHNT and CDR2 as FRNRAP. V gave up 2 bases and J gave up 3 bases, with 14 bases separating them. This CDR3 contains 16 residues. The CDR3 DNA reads TGTGCTAGTGGTTTGAGGGGCAGGGTTGGCAAAAACATTCAGTACTTC. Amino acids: CASGLRGRVGKNIQYF.

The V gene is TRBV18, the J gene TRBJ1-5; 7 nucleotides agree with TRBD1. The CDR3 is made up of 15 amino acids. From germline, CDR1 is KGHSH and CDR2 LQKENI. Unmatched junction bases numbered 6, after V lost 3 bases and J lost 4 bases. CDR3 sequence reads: CASSPRTGPNQPQHF. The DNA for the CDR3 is TGTGCCAGCTCACCTCGGACAGGTCCGAATCAGCCCCAGCATTTT.

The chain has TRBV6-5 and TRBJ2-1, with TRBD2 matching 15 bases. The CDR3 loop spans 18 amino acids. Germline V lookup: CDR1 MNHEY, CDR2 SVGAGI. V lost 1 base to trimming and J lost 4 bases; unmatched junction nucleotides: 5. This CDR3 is CASSYYGTSGGTYNEQFF. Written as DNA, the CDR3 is TGTGCCAGCAGTTACTATGGGACTAGCGGGGGGACTTACAATGAGCAGTTCTTC.

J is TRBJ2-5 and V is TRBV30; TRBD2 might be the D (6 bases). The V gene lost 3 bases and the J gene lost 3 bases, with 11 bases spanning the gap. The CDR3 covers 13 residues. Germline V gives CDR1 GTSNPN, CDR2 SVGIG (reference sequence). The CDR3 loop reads CAWRGVAEETQYF. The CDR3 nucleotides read TGTGCCTGGAGAGGGGTAGCGGAAGAGACCCAGTACTTC.